This T cell receptor beta chain was obtained from a study of Ad26.COV2.S vaccination and SARS-CoV-2 variants. Treatment indicated: about 20 received Ad26.COV2.S at low or high dose, single or two shots; 5 received placebo; per-sample allocation not given. Following the first vaccine or placebo injection, samples were taken on day 63. The assay was immunoSEQ multiplex PCR, and TCRdb's table has in-frame clones only and misses some. Of about 680,000 clones listed, 89% are singletons. V was clipped by 5 bases and J by 1 base; unmatched bases: 4. The CDR3 has 14 amino acids. Germline V gives CDR1 SGHVS, CDR2 FQNEAQ.

The material sequenced was peripheral blood, taken in a trial of Ad26.COV2.S vaccine versus placebo. This TCR came from a person between 18 and 59 years old who received the Ad26.COV2.S COVID-19 vaccine or a placebo. V is TRBV7-8 and J is TRBJ1-1, with TRBD1 identical over 7 bases. CDR3 DNA sequence: TGTGCCAGCAGCCAGAGGGACAGGAACACTGAAGCTTTCTTT. Its protein is CASSQRDRNTEAFF. Full variable domain (missing parts from reference TRBV7-8 and TRBJ1-1): GAGVSQSPRYKVAKRGQDVALRCDPISGHVSLFWYQQALGQGPEFLTYFQNEAQLDKSGLPSDRFFAERPEGSVSTLKIQRTQQEDSAVYLCASSQRDRNTEAFFGQGTRLTVV.